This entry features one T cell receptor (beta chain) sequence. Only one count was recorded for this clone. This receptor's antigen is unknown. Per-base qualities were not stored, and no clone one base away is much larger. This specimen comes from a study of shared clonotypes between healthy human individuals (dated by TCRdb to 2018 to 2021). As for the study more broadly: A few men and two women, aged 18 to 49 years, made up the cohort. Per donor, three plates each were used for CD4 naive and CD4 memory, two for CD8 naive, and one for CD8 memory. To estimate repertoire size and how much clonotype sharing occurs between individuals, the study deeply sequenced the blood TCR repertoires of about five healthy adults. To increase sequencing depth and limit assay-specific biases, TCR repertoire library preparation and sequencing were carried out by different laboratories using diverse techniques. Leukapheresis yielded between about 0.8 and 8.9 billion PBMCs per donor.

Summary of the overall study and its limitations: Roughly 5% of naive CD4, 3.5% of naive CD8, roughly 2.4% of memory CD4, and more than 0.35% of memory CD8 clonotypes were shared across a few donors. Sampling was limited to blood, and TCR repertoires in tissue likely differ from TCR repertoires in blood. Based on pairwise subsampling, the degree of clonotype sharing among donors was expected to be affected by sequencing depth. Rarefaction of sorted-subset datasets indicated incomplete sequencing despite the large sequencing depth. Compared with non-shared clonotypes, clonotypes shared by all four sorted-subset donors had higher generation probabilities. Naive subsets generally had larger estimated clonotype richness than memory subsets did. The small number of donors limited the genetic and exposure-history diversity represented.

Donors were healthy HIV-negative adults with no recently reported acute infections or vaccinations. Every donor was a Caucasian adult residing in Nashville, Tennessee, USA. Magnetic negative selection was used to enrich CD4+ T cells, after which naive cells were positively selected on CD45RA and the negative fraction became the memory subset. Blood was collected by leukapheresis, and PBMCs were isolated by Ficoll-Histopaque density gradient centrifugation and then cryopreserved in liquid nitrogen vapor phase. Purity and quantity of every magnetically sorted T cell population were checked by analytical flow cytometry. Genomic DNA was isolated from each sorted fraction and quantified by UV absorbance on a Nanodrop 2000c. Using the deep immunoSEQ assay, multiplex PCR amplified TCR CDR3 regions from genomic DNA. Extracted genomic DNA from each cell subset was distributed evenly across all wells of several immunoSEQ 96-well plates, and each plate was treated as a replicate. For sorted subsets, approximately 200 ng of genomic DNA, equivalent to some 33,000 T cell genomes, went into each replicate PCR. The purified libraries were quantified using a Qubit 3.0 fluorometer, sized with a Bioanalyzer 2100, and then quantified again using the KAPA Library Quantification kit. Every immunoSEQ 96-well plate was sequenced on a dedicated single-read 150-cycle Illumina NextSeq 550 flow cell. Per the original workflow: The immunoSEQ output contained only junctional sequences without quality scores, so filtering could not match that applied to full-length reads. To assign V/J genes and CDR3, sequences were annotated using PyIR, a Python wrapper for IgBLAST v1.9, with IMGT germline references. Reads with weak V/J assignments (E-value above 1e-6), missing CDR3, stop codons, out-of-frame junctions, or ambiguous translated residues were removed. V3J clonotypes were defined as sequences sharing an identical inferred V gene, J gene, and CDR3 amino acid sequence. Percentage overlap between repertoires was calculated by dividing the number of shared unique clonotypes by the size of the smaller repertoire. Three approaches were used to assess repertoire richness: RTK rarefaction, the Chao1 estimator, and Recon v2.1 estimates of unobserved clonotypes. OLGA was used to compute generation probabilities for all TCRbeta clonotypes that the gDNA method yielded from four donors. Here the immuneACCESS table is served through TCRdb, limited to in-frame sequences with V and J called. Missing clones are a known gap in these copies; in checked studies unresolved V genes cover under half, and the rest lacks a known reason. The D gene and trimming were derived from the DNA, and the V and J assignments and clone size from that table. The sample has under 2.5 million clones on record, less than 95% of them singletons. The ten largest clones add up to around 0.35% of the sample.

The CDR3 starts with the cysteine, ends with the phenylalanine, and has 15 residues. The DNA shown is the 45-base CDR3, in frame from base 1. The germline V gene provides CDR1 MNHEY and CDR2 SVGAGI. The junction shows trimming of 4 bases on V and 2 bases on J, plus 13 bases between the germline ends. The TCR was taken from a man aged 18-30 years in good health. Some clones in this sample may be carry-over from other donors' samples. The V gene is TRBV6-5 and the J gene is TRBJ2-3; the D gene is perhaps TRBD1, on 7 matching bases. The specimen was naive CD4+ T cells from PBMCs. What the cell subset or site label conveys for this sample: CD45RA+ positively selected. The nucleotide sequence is TGTGCCAGCAGTTCTCGCAGGGGGGTCACAGATACGCAGTATTTT. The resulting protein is CASSSRRGVTDTQYF.